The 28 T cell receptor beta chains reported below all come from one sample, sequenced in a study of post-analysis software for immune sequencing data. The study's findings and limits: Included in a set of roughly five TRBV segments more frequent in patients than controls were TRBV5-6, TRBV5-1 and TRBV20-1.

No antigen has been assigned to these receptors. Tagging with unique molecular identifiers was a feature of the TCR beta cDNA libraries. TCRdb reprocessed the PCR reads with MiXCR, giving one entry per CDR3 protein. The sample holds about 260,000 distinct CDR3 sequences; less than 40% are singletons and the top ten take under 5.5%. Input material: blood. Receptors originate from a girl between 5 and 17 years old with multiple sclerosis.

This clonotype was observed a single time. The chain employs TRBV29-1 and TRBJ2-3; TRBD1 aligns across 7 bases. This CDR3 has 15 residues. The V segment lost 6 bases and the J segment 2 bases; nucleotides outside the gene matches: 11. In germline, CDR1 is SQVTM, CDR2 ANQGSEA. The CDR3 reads CSVANTGDLTDTQYF. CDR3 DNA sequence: TGCAGCGTGGCAAACACAGGGGACCTCACAGATACGCAGTATTTT.

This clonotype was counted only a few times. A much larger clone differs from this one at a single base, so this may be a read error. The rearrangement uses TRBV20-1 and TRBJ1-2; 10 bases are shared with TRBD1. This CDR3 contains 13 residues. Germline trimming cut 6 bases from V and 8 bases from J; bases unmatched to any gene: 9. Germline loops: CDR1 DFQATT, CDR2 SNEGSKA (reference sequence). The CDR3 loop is CSARQGAGGGYTF. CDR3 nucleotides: TGCAGTGCACGACAGGGGGCTGGGGGCGGCTACACCTTC.

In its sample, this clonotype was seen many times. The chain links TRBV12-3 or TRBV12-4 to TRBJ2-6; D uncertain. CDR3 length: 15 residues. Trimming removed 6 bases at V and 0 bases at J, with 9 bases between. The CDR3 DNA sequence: TGTGCCAGCAGGGTGGTACGCTCTGGGGCCAACGTCCTGACTTTC. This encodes CASRVVRSGANVLTF.

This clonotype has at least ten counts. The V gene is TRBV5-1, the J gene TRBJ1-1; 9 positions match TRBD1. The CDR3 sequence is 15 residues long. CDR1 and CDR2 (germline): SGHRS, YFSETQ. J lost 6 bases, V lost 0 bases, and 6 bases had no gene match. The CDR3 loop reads CASSLGGQGEAEAFF. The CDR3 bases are TGCGCCAGCAGCTTGGGGGGACAGGGAGAGGCTGAAGCTTTCTTT.

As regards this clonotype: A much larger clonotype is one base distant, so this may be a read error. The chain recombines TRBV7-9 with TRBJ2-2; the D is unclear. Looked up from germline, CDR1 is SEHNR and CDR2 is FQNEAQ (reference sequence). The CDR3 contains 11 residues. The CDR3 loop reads CASSGVQERFF. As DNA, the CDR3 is TGTGCCAGCAGCGGGGTCCAGGAGCGGTTTTTT.

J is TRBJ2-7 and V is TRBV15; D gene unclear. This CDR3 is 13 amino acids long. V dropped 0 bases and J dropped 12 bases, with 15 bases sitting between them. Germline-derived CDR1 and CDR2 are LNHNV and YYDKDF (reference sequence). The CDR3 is CATSREVKSLPYF. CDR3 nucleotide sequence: TGTGCCACCAGCAGAGAAGTGAAATCCCTACCGTACTTC.

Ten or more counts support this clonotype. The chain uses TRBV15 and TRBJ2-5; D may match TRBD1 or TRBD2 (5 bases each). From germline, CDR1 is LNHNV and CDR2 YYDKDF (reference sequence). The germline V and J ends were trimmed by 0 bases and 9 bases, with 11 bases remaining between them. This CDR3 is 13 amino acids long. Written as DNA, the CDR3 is TGTGCCACCAGCAGAGATCCGTTGGGGGCCCAGTACTTC. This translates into CATSRDPLGAQYF.

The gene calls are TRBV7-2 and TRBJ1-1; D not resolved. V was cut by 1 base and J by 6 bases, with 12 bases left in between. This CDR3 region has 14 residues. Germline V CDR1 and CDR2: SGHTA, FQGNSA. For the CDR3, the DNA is TGTGCCAGCAGCTTAGTAAGGGTTGGCGCTGAAGCTTTCTTT. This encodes CASSLVRVGAEAFF.

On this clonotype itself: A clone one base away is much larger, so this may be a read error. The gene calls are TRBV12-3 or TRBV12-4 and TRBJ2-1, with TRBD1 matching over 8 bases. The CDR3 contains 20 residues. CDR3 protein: CASSFLSRQGRCKTYNERFF. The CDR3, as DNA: TGTGCCAGCAGTTTCCTTAGCCGACAGGGGCGCTGCAAAACCTACAATGAGCGGTTCTTC.

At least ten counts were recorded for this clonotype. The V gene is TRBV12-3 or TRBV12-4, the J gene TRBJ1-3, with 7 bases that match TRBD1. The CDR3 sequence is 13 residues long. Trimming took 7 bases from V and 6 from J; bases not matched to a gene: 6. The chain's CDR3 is CASTPDRLNTIYF. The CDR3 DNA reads TGTGCCAGCACCCCGGACAGGTTAAACACCATATATTTT.

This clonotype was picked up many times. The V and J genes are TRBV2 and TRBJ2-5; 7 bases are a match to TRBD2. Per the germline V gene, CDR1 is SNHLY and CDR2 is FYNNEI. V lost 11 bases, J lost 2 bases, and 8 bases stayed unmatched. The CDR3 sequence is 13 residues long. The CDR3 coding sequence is TGTGCCCGAAGGTCTAGCGGACAAGAGACCCAGTACTTC. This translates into CARRSSGQETQYF.

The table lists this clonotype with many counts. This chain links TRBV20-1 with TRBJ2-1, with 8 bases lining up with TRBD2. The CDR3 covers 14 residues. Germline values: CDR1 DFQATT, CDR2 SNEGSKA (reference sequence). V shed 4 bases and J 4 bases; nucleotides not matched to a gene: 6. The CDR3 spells CSANGGGEYNEQFF. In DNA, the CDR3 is TGCAGTGCTAACGGGGGGGGCGAGTACAATGAGCAGTTCTTC.

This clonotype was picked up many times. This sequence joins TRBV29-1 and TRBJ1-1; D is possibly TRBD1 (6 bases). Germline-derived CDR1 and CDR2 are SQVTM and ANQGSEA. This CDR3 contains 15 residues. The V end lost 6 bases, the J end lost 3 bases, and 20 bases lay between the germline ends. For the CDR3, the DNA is TGCAGCGTACCGGGCAGGGGAGGCGTCCACACTGAAGCTTTCTTT. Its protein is CSVPGRGGVHTEAFF.

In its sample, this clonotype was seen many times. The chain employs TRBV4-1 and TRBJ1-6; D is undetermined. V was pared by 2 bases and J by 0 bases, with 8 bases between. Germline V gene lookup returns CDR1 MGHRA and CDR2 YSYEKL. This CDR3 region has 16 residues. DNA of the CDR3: TGCGCCAGCAGCCAACAGGAGAGCTCCTATAATTCACCCCTCCACTTT. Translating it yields CASSQQESSYNSPLHF.

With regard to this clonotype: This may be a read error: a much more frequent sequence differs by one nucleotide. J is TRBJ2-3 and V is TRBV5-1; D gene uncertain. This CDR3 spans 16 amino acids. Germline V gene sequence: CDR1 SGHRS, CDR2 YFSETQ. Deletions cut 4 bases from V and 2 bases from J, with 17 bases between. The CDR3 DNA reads TGCGCCAGCAGCCCAGGAAACTATCCCTCCACAGATACGCAGTATTTT. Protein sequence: CASSPGNYPSTDTQYF.

The CDR3 DNA follows: TGTGCCAGCAGCTTAGCGGAGGGACAGGGATCCTCCTATAATTCACCCCTCCACTTT. It codes for CASSLAEGQGSSYNSPLHF. The V gene is TRBV13, the J gene TRBJ1-6; 9 nucleotides agree with TRBD1. Looked up from germline, CDR1 is PRHDT and CDR2 is FYEKMQ (reference sequence). The CDR3 has 19 amino acids. Trimming cost V 1 base and J 0 bases; bases outside gene matches: 7.

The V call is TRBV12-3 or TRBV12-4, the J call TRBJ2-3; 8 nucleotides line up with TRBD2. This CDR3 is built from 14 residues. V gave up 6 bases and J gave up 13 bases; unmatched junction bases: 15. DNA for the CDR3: TGTGCCAGCAGCCCGACTAGCGCCCCAGATATGGAGTATTTT. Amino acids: CASSPTSAPDMEYF.

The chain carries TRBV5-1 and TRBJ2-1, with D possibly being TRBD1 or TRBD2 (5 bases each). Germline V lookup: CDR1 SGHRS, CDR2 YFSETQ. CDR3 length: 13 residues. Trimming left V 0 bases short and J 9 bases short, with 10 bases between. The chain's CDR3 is CASSLVPGTEQFF. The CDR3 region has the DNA TGCGCCAGCAGCTTGGTACCAGGGACTGAGCAGTTCTTC.

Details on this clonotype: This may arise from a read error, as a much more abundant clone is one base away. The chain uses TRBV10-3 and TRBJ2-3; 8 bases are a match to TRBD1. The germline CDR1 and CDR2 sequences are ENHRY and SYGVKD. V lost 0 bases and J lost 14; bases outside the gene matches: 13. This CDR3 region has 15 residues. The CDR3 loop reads CAISESTGANEKLYF. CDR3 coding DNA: TGTGCCATCAGTGAGTCGACAGGGGCTAATGAAAAACTGTATTTT.

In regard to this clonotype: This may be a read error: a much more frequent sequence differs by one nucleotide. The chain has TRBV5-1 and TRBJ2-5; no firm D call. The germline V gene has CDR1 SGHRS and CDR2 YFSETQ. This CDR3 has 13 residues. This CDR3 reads CASSFSYQETQHF. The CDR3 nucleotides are TGCGCCAGCAGCTTCAGCTACCAAGAGACCCAGCACTTC.

CDR3 residues: CSARATLSGNTIYF. In DNA form, the CDR3 reads TGCAGTGCTAGAGCGACGCTCTCTGGAAACACCATATATTTT. This chain uses TRBV20-1 with TRBJ1-3; D is uncertain. CDR1 and CDR2 from the germline V gene are DFQATT and SNEGSKA (reference sequence). Trimming removed 1 base from V and 0 bases from J, with 7 bases in between. CDR3 length: 14 amino acids.

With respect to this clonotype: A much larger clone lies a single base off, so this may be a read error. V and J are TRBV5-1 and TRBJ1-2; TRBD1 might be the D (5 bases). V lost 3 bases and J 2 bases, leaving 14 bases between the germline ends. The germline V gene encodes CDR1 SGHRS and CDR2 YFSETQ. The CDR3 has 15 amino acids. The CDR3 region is CASSSYLRANYGYTF. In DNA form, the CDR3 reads TGCGCCAGCAGCTCCTACCTCAGGGCGAACTATGGCTACACCTTC.

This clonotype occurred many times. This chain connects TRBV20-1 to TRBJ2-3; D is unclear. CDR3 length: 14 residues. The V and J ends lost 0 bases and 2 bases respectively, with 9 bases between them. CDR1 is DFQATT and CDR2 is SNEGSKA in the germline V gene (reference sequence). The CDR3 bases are TGCAGTGCTAGAGACGCAGGTTTCACAGATACGCAGTATTTT. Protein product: CSARDAGFTDTQYF.

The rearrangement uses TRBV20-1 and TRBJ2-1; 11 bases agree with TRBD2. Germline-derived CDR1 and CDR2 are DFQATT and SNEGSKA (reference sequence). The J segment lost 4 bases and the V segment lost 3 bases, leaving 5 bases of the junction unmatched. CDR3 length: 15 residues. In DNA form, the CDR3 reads TGCAGTGCTAGCCGCGGGACTAGCGGTTACAATGAGCAGTTCTTC. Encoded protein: CSASRGTSGYNEQFF.

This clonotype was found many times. The CDR3 nucleotides are TGCGCCAGCAGTGTGGGTCAGGGAGGTCGTGGCTACACCTTC. This translates into CASSVGQGGRGYTF. The chain couples TRBV10-2 to TRBJ1-2; a possible D gene is TRBD1 (5 bases). Germline V gene data show CDR1 as WSHSY and CDR2 as SAAADI. The V end lost 4 bases, the J end lost 7 bases, and 16 bases lay between the germline ends. CDR3 size: 14 residues.

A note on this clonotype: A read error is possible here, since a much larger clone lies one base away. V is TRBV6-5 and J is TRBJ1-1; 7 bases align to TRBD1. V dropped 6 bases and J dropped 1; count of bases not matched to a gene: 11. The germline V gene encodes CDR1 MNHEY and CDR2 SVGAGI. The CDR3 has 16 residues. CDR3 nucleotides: TGTGCCAGCAGCCGCGGACAGGCTCTTACGAACACTGAAGCTTTCTTT. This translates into CASSRGQALTNTEAFF.

The CDR3 loop reads CSAYTGQEHNEQFF. CDR3 nucleotides: TGCAGTGCTTATACGGGACAGGAACACAATGAGCAGTTCTTC. This chain joins TRBV20-1 and TRBJ2-1, with 8 bases identical to TRBD1. The CDR3 consists of 14 residues. The trim removed 5 bases at V and 5 bases at J, leaving 8 bases unmatched. CDR1 and CDR2 from the germline V gene are DFQATT and SNEGSKA (reference sequence).

The CDR3 is CSAALWTDRVTQYF. CDR3 DNA sequence: TGCAGTGCTGCCCTTTGGACTGACCGGGTTACGCAGTATTTT. V gene TRBV20-1 combines with J gene TRBJ2-3; D might be TRBD2 (5 bases). The CDR3 covers 14 residues. Germline values: CDR1 DFQATT, CDR2 SNEGSKA (reference sequence). Between the trimmed V and J ends, which lost 5 bases and 8 bases, there was a span of 20 bases.